This T cell receptor (beta chain) was found in a study of shared T cell receptors in the human thymus. Trimming took 1 base from V and 0 from J, leaving 10 bases between them. Per germline, CDR1 MNHEY and CDR2 SMNVEV (reference sequence). The CDR3 totals 16 residues. Clones were sequenced by immunoSEQ multiplex PCR, and TCRdb holds only the in-frame ones, with some missing. The table records about 730,000 clones, 70% to 90% of them present only once. In addition, the sample was reused for a study of human thymus T cells.

The receptor's source is a girl under three years old with a congenital heart defect. What was sequenced was thymocytes. The chain uses TRBV27 and TRBJ2-1; D uncertain. The DNA for the CDR3 is TGTGCCAGCAGTTTATACCAGGCCCGCTCCTACAATGAGCAGTTCTTC. The encoded protein is CASSLYQARSYNEQFF.